This T cell receptor (beta chain) was captured by sequencing in a study of CD8 T cells in ankylosing spondylitis. Regarding the study as a whole: For ankylosing spondylitis blood, a TCR beta motif of 7 or 8 highly homologous variants appeared characteristic. Researchers report that disease-linked clones proved CD8+ and relatively rare in peripheral blood. Disease-linked clones reportedly concentrated significantly in matched ankylosing spondylitis synovial fluid.

A quantitative 5'-RACE method, one with molecular barcodes, was used to make TCR beta libraries. MiXCR was run by TCRdb on the 5' RACE reads, yielding one entry per CDR3 protein. The sample holds around 150,000 distinct CDR3 sequences; 9.5% to 12% are singletons and the top ten take around 4.1%. The CDR3 sequence is 11 residues long. V lost 7 bases and J lost 4, with 5 bases in between. Germline assignment: CDR1 SNHLY and CDR2 FYNNEI. The table lists this clonotype with many counts. Its antigen is currently unknown. This receptor was taken from a female donor with ankylosing spondylitis or in good health (not recorded which). The sequenced sample was blood, either unsorted or a sorted T cell fraction (not recorded which). This rearrangement joins TRBV2 to TRBJ2-1; D remains ambiguous. CDR3 loop: CASILYNEQFF. The CDR3 region has the DNA TGTGCCAGCATTCTGTACAATGAGCAGTTCTTC.